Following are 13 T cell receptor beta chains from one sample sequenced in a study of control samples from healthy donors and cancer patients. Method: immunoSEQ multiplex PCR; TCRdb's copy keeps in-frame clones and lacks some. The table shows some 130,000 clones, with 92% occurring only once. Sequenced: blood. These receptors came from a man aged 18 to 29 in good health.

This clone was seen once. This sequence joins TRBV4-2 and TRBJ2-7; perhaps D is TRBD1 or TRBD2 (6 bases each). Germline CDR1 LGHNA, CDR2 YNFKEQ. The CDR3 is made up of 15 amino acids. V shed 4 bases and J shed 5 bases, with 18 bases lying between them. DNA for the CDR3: TGTGCCAGCAGCCCAAAAGGCTCAGGGGAGGACGAGCAGTACTTC. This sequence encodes CASSPKGSGEDEQYF.

The CDR3 DNA sequence: TGTGCCAGCAGCCACGCAGGGTCCAACTATGGCTACACCTTC. As protein: CASSHAGSNYGYTF. J is TRBJ1-2 and V is TRBV14; D might be TRBD1 (5 bases). The CDR3 spans 14 residues. CDR1 is SGHDN, CDR2 FVKESK, per germline. With 3 bases removed from V and 2 bases from J, the gap between germline ends came to 10 bases.

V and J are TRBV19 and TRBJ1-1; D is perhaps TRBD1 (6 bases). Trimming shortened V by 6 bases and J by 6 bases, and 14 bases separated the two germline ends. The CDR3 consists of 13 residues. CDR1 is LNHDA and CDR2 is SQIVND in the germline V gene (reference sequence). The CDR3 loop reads CASRQGLSSEAFF. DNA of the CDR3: TGTGCCAGTAGGCAGGGGCTATCTTCTGAAGCTTTCTTT.

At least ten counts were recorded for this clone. The CDR3 region is CASSEGSRGNGYTF. The DNA for the CDR3 is TGTGCCAGCAGTGAGGGAAGCAGGGGTAATGGCTACACCTTC. This sequence joins TRBV2 and TRBJ1-2, with D tentatively TRBD1 (6 bases). V lost 3 bases and J lost 6, with 14 bases in between. CDR1 and CDR2 (germline): SNHLY, FYNNEI. CDR3 size: 14 residues. Drawing the rest from reference TRBV2 and TRBJ1-2, the complete variable domain is EPEVTQTPSHQVTQMGQEVILRCVPISNHLYFYWYRQILGQKVEFLVSFYNNEISEKSEIFDDQFSVERPDGSNFTLKIRSTKLEDSAMYFCASSEGSRGNGYTFGSGTRLTVV.

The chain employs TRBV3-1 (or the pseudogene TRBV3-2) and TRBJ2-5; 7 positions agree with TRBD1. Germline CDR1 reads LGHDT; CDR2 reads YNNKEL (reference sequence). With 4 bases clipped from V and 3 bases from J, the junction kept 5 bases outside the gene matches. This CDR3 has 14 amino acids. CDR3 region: CASSPGQTEETQYF. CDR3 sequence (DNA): TGTGCCAGCAGCCCGGGACAGACGGAAGAGACCCAGTACTTC.

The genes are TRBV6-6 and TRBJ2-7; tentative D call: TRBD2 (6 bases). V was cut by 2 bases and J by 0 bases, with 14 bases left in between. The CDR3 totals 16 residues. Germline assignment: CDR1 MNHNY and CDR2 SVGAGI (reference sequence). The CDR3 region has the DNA TGTGCCAGCAGTTACAACTCGGAGGGGAACTCCTACGAGCAGTACTTC. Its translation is CASSYNSEGNSYEQYF.

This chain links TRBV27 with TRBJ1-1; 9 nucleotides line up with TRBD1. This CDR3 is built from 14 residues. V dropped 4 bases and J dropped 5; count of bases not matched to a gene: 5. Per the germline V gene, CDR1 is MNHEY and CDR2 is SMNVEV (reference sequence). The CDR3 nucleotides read TGTGCCAGCAGTTGGACAGGGGTCCCGACTGAAGCTTTCTTT. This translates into CASSWTGVPTEAFF.

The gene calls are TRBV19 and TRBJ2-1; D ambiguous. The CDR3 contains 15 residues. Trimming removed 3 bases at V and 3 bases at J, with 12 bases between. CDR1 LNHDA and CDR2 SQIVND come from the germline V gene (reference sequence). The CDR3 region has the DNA TGTGCCAGTAGTATGTGGCCGGGTTACTACAATGAGCAGTTCTTC. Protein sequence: CASSMWPGYYNEQFF.

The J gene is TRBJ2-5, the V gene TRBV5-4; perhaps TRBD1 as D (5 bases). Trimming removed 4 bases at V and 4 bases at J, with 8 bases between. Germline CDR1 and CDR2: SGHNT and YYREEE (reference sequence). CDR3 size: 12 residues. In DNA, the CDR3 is TGTGCCAGCAGCCAGGGTGGAGAGACCCAGTACTTC. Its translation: CASSQGGETQYF.

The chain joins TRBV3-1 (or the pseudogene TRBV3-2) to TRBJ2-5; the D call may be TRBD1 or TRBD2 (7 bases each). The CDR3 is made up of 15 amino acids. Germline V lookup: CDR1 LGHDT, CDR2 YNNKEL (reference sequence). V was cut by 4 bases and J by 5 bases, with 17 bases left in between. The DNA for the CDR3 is TGTGCCAGCAGCCGCAGGGGGGGGCCCGGGGAGACCCAGTACTTC. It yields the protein CASSRRGGPGETQYF.

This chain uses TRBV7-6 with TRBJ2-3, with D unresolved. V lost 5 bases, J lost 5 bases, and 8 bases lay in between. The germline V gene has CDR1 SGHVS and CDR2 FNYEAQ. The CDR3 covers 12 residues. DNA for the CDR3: TGTGCCAGCAGCCGATTCGGAGATACGCAGTATTTT. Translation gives CASSRFGDTQYF.

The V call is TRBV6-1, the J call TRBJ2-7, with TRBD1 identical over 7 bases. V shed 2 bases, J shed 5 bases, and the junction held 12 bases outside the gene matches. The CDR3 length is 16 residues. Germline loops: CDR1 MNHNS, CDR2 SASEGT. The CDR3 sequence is CASSEQPQGGYDEQYF. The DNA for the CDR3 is TGTGCCAGCAGTGAACAGCCCCAAGGGGGCTACGACGAGCAGTACTTC.

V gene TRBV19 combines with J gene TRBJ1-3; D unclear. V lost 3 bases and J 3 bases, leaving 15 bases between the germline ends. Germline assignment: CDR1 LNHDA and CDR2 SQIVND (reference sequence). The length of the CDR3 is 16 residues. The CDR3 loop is CASSIPGRGGGNTIYF. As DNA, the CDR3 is TGTGCCAGTAGTATTCCTGGTCGAGGCGGTGGAAACACCATATATTTT.